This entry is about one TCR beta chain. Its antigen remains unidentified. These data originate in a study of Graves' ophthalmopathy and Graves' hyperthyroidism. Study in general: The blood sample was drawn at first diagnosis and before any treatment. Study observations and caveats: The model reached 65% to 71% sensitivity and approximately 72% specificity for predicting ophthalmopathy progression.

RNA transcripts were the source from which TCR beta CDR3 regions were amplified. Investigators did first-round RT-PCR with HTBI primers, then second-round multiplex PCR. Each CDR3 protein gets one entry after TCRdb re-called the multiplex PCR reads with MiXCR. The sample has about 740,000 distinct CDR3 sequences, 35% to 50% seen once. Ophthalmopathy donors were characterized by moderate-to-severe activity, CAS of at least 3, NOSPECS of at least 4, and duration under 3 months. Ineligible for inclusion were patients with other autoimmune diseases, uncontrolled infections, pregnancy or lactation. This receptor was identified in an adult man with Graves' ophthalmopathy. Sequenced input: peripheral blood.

The CDR3 loop is CASSVVGDPSGNTIYF. CDR3 in DNA: TGTGCCAGCAGCGTTGTTGGCGATCCCTCTGGAAACACCATATATTTT. The chain is built from TRBV25-1 and TRBJ1-3; D is unresolved. The CDR3 is made up of 16 amino acids. Germline loops: CDR1 MGHDK, CDR2 SYGVNS. V lost 6 bases, J lost 0 bases, and 15 bases lay in between.